Presented here are 10 T cell receptor beta chains from one specimen sequenced in a study of human T cells and chemical hapten exposure (dated by TCRdb to 2020 to 2023). Preparation of the library involved RACE. The instrument was a NextSeq 500. TCRdb itself trimmed the public reads at Q25 with fastp, ran MiXCR and retained productive beta chains. Identical CDR3 proteins give one entry, which carries the most common genes and DNA. Recorded for this sample are about 350,000 distinct CDR3 sequences; roughly 6% of them occurred a single time. Of the sample, under 7% is held by the ten largest clones. Per the publication, the time point label means: patch test 2, 6 weeks after DPC sensitization. What this sample's treatment or condition label stands for: therapeutic diphenylcyclopropenone sensitization with weekly scalp DPC. The source was whole blood, collected in connection with sensitization to the hapten diphenylcyclopropenone (DPC). These receptors were obtained from a woman in her late teens or twenties with alopecia areata. Some clones in this sample may be carry-over from other donors' samples.

This clonotype was observed many times. This rearrangement joins TRBV6-2 or TRBV6-3 to TRBJ1-5, with D unresolved. Germline CDR1 MNHEY, CDR2 SVGEGT. The CDR3 has 13 residues. V was clipped by 8 bases and J by 2 bases, with 10 bases between them. CDR3 loop: CASSGGGNQPQHF. As DNA, the CDR3 is TGTGCCAGCTCTGGCGGGGGCAATCAGCCCCAGCATTTT.

The chain employs TRBV4-3 and TRBJ2-5; D gene unclear. The CDR3 is made up of 14 amino acids. V was pared by 0 bases and J by 8 bases, with 13 bases between. In germline, CDR1 is LGHNA, CDR2 YSLEER. This chain's CDR3 is CASSQEGLLGTQYF. Here the CDR3 DNA reads TGCGCCAGCAGCCAAGAGGGGTTGCTAGGAACCCAGTACTTC.

This chain connects TRBV6-2 or TRBV6-3 to TRBJ1-1; D unresolved. In germline, CDR1 is MNHEY, CDR2 SVGEGT. The CDR3 consists of 14 residues. The V end was cut by 6 bases, the J end by 1 base, with 12 bases between. CDR3 coding DNA: TGTGCCAGCAGACTAGAAACAGAGAACACTGAAGCTTTCTTT. It is translated as CASRLETENTEAFF.

Ten or more counts support this clonotype. The chain links TRBV28 to TRBJ1-5, with D unclear. V lost 2 bases and J lost 3, with 14 bases in between. This CDR3 region has 16 residues. Germline CDR1 and CDR2: MDHEN and SYDVKM. In DNA form, the CDR3 reads TGTGCCAGCAGTTTACTCCCTAGGCGGCTCAATCAGCCCCAGCATTTT. Translating gives CASSLLPRRLNQPQHF.

This clonotype was observed a handful of times. This chain connects TRBV4-2 to TRBJ1-5; 9 bases map to TRBD1. CDR1 LGHNA and CDR2 YNFKEQ come from the germline V gene. V trimming: 3 bases; J trimming: 3 bases; junction bases outside the gene matches: 6. This CDR3 is built from 16 residues. The CDR3 loop reads CASSHVRDRANQPQHF. The DNA of the CDR3 is TGTGCCAGCAGCCATGTTCGGGACAGGGCCAATCAGCCCCAGCATTTT.

This clonotype showed up many times. The rearrangement joins TRBV4-2 to TRBJ2-5, with D perhaps assigned TRBD1 or TRBD2 (5 bases each). V was clipped by 1 base and J by 2 bases, with 17 bases between them. Germline loops: CDR1 LGHNA, CDR2 YNFKEQ. The CDR3 has 17 amino acids. CDR3 in DNA: TGTGCCAGCAGCCAAGCTTCCGGGACGGTAATACAAGAGACCCAGTACTTC. Translated: CASSQASGTVIQETQYF.

There are many counts of this clonotype. The CDR3 protein is CASSPDGIYGYTF. The CDR3 DNA sequence: TGTGCCAGCTCACCAGATGGGATCTATGGCTACACCTTC. The chain carries TRBV18 and TRBJ1-2, with unresolved D. This CDR3 spans 13 amino acids. Germline lookup yields CDR1 KGHSH and CDR2 LQKENI. The V and J ends lost 2 bases and 4 bases respectively, with 8 bases between them.

The rearrangement joins TRBV4-3 to TRBJ2-2; TRBD2 aligns across 7 bases. The CDR3 sequence is 17 residues long. After removal of 0 bases from V and 0 bases from J, the junction contained 4 bases not matched to a gene. CDR1 LGHNA and CDR2 YSLEER come from the germline V gene. CDR3 in DNA: TGCGCCAGCAGCCAAGACGGGGAGGGAGCGAACACCGGGGAGCTGTTTTTT. Translation: CASSQDGEGANTGELFF.

This clonotype was seen only a few times. This chain connects TRBV13 to TRBJ1-1; D unresolved. There are 15 residues in the CDR3. With 4 bases removed from V and 0 bases from J, the gap between germline ends came to 12 bases. CDR1 and CDR2 (germline): PRHDT, FYEKMQ (reference sequence). The CDR3 region is CASSSTGFMNTEAFF. For the CDR3, the DNA is TGTGCCAGCAGCTCCACCGGTTTCATGAACACTGAAGCTTTCTTT.

This clonotype was found a few times. The V call is TRBV18, the J call TRBJ1-4, with 9 bases that match TRBD1. Trimming at V came to 4 bases and at J to 7 bases, leaving 7 bases not matched to a gene. The CDR3 extends over 15 amino acids. Germline CDR1 and CDR2: KGHSH and LQKENI. Written as DNA, the CDR3 is TGTGCCAGCTCACAAGGACAGGGGAACGGTGAAAAACTGTTTTTT. This gives the protein CASSQGQGNGEKLFF.